The 4 T cell receptor beta chains given below trace back to one sample, sequenced in a study of cytomegalovirus exposure and HLA in healthy donors. Sequencing used immunoSEQ multiplex PCR; TCRdb keeps in-frame clones, though not all of them. The sample consists of some 150,000 clones, 87% of them appearing once. Sequences were obtained from PBMCs. The receptors derive from a young man in good health and CMV-seropositive.

Here the CDR3 DNA reads TGTGCCAGCAGCTTTGTCGACAGCTTTTTCTATGGCTACACCTTC. Protein product: CASSFVDSFFYGYTF. This chain connects TRBV7-9 to TRBJ1-2, with D possibly matching TRBD1 (5 bases). Germline V gives CDR1 SEHNR, CDR2 FQNEAQ (reference sequence). The CDR3 has 15 amino acids. V gave up 3 bases and J gave up 4 bases, with 15 bases separating them.

This rearrangement joins TRBV28 to TRBJ1-2; 10 positions agree with TRBD1. This CDR3 has 15 residues. V shed 6 bases and J 3 bases; nucleotides not matched to a gene: 7. Germline V gene lookup returns CDR1 MDHEN and CDR2 SYDVKM. The CDR3 nucleotides are TGTGCCAGCAGCCTGACAGGGGGCGCGGACTATGGCTACACCTTC. This gives the protein CASSLTGGADYGYTF.

The chain carries TRBV10-2 and TRBJ2-1; 8 bases line up with TRBD2. The CDR3 contains 15 residues. V was clipped by 5 bases and J by 8 bases; unmatched bases: 11. Germline V gives CDR1 WSHSY, CDR2 SAAADI. In nucleotides, the CDR3 is TGCGCCAGCAGTCCTATCGGGAGGGGTAGCGATGAGCAGTTCTTC. It yields the protein CASSPIGRGSDEQFF.

The chain recombines TRBV6-5 with TRBJ2-1, with TRBD1 matching 10 bases. Germline loops: CDR1 MNHEY, CDR2 SVGAGI. The CDR3 length is 15 residues. J gave up 10 bases and V 2 bases, and 8 bases lay outside the gene matches. CDR3 DNA: TGTGCCAGCAGTTACGAAGGGACAGGGGAGCGGGAGCAGTTCTTC. Its translation is CASSYEGTGEREQFF.